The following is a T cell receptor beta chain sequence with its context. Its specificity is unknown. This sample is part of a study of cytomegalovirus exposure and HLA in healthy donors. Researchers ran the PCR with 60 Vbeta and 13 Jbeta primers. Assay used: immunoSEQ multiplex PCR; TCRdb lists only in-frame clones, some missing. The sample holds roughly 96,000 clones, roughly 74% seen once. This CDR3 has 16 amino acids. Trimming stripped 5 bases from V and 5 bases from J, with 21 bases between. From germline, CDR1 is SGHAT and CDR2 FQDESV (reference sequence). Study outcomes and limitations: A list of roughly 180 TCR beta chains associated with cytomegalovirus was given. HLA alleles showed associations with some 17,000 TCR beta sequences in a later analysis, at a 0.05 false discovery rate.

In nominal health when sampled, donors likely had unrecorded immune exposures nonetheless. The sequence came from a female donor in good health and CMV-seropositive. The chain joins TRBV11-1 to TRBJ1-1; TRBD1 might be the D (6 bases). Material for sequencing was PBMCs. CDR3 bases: TGTGCCAGCAGCCTGGGGTCCGGGGGGCGGCAAACTGAAGCTTTCTTT. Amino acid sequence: CASSLGSGGRQTEAFF.